This T cell receptor beta chain was profiled in a study of T cells in tumors after PD-1 blockade. Whole-study context: A subset received ongoing vismodegib 150 mg daily alongside anti-PD-1 therapy.

TCRdb's table, derived via immunoSEQ multiplex PCR, lists solely in-frame clones and lacks some. This sample has about 14,000 clones; about 84% occur once, and the top ten carry 20% to 30%. CDR1 is SNHLY, CDR2 FYNNEI, per germline. Trimming left V 2 bases short and J 7 bases short, with 17 bases between. The CDR3 is made up of 16 amino acids. The receptor's source is a human donor with basal cell carcinoma. V usage is TRBV2 and J usage is TRBJ1-4; TRBD1 might be the D (6 bases). Sample: PBMCs, taken after anti-PD-1 treatment. The CDR3 here is CASSERYGGTGEKLFF. CDR3 in DNA: TGTGCCAGCAGTGAACGTTATGGGGGCACGGGTGAAAAACTGTTTTTT.